The 9 T cell receptor beta chains below come from one sample, sequenced in a study of regulatory T cells in long-lasting Graves disease. Arm-PCR of CDR3 regions and iRepertoire HTBI primers were used to build TCR beta libraries. TCRdb itself ran the multiplex PCR reads through MiXCR, one entry per CDR3 protein. Among about 540,000 distinct CDR3 sequences, roughly 14% were seen once, and the ten largest hold 8.5% to 10%. Time point defined: newly diagnosed GD, antithyroid drugs for less than 3 months. PBMCs provided the RNA from which the TCR library was made. The same sample was also studied in work on T cells in Graves' hyperthyroidism and ophthalmopathy.

The starting material was peripheral blood mononuclear cells (PBMCs), obtained at new diagnosis, from a patient treated with antithyroid drugs. The receptors were gathered from a man younger than 45 with Graves disease.

With regard to this clonotype: This may arise from a read error, as a much more abundant clone is one base away. The genes are TRBV12-3 or TRBV12-4 and TRBJ2-7; possible D gene TRBD1, 5 bases. V was trimmed by 10 bases and J by 3 bases, leaving 19 bases between them. The CDR3 covers 14 residues. DNA for the CDR3: TGTGCCATCCTCGTCTGCAACAGGAACTACGAGCAGTACTTC. Amino acids: CAILVCNRNYEQYF.

This clonotype was counted between two and nine times. This chain links TRBV10-1 with TRBJ1-2; D remains ambiguous. The V gene lost 0 bases and the J gene lost 8 bases, with 13 bases spanning the gap. The V gene's germline CDR1 is WNHNN and CDR2 SYGVQD (reference sequence). This CDR3 region has 14 residues. In nucleotides, the CDR3 is TGCGCCAGCAGTGAGTCTGCGCGGGCGTCGGGCTACACCTTC. Amino acid sequence: CASSESARASGYTF.

Ten or more counts support this clonotype. The J gene is TRBJ2-3, the V gene TRBV6-2 or TRBV6-3, with a weak D call TRBD2 (5 bases). V was pared by 0 bases and J by 0 bases, with 10 bases between. This CDR3 comprises 16 residues. Looked up from germline, CDR1 is MNHEY and CDR2 is SVGEGT. The CDR3 is CASSYSGDSSTDTQYF. CDR3 DNA sequence: TGTGCCAGCAGTTACTCCGGGGATTCTAGCACAGATACGCAGTATTTT.

CDR3 bases: TGCGCCAGCAGCTTGGGGAACACCCCGAACACCGGGGAGCTGTTTTTT. Its translation is CASSLGNTPNTGELFF. The V call is TRBV5-1, the J call TRBJ2-2, with D uncertain. Germline V lookup: CDR1 SGHRS, CDR2 YFSETQ. V was clipped by 0 bases and J by 0 bases, with 9 bases between them. The CDR3 contains 16 residues.

V usage is TRBV5-4 and J usage is TRBJ1-2; TRBD1 might be the D (6 bases). Germline V gives CDR1 SGHNT, CDR2 YYREEE (reference sequence). Trimming left V 4 bases short and J 0 bases short, with 16 bases between. The CDR3 has 16 residues. CDR3 sequence: CASSPQIRGTNYGYTF. Here the CDR3 DNA reads TGTGCCAGCAGCCCTCAAATAAGGGGGACTAACTATGGCTACACCTTC.

This clonotype was seen ten or more times. The V and J genes are TRBV5-1 and TRBJ2-1, with D tentatively TRBD1 (5 bases). Germline V gene data show CDR1 as SGHRS and CDR2 as YFSETQ. The germline V and J ends were trimmed by 2 bases and 4 bases, with 16 bases remaining between them. The length of the CDR3 is 16 residues. CDR3 nucleotide sequence: TGCGCCAGCAGCTTTGGGGCCCAGAGTAAATACAATGAGCAGTTCTTC. Protein sequence: CASSFGAQSKYNEQFF.

This clonotype has only a few counts. The junction departs from germline at one end; a sequencing error may be responsible. This chain uses TRBV29-1 with TRBJ2-2; TRBD1 agrees at 10 bases. Germline CDR1 reads SQVTM; CDR2 reads ANQGSEA. The CDR3 runs to 16 residues. The chain's CDR3 is CSARDRGSANTGELVF. CDR3 nucleotide sequence: TGCAGCGCTAGGGACAGGGGTTCCGCGAACACCGGGGAGCTGGTTTTT.

This sequence joins TRBV3-1 and TRBJ2-1; 11 positions agree with TRBD2. After removal of 1 base from V and 4 bases from J, the junction contained 3 bases not matched to a gene. Germline-derived CDR1 and CDR2 are LGHDT and YNNKEL (reference sequence). The CDR3 is 16 residues long. The chain's CDR3 is CASSQAGLAGYNEQFF. In nucleotides, the CDR3 is TGTGCCAGCAGCCAAGCCGGACTAGCGGGTTACAATGAGCAGTTCTTC.

This clonotype was recorded many times. The CDR3 protein is CASSEDADTEAFF. Written as DNA, the CDR3 is TGTGCCAGTAGCGAGGATGCAGACACTGAAGCTTTCTTT. The gene calls are TRBV19 and TRBJ1-1, with D uncertain. There are 13 residues in the CDR3. Germline V CDR1 and CDR2: LNHDA, SQIVND (reference sequence). V dropped 6 bases and J dropped 3 bases, with 11 bases sitting between them. Supplemented by reference TRBV19 and TRBJ1-1, the full variable domain reads DGGITQSPKYLFRKEGQNVTLSCEQNLNHDAMYWYRQDPGQGLRLIYYSQIVNDFQKGDIAEGYSVSREKKESFPLTVTSAQKNPTAFYLCASSEDADTEAFFGQGTRLTVV.